This T cell receptor (beta chain) comes out of a study of T cells in Graves' hyperthyroidism and ophthalmopathy. In its sample, this clonotype was seen a few times. The TCR beta CDR3 regions underwent amplification using RNA transcripts as the source. First-round RT-PCR of the TCR CDR3 relied on the HTBI primer set. TCRdb re-called the multiplex PCR reads through MiXCR, storing one row per CDR3 protein. The repertoire consists of 350,000 to 400,000 distinct CDR3 sequences, with around a sixth occurring once and the leading ten covering 40%. A patient was excluded if there was uncontrolled infection, other autoimmune disease, pregnancy or lactation. Fresh peripheral blood, approximately 9.6 ml, yielded the PBMCs. Deletions cut 5 bases from V and 3 bases from J, with 13 bases between. Germline CDR1 reads SQVTM; CDR2 reads ANQGSEA. The CDR3 is 13 residues long.

The clonotype was recovered from a young man with Graves' ophthalmopathy. Sequencing used blood. The rearrangement joins TRBV29-1 to TRBJ1-2, with D possibly being TRBD1 (5 bases). The CDR3 region has the DNA TGCAGCGTTCCCCGAGGGACGGACTATGGCTACACCTTC. Protein product: CSVPRGTDYGYTF.